This T cell receptor beta chain was observed in a study of cytomegalovirus exposure and HLA in healthy donors. General observations from the study: Analysis performed later found under 20,000 TCR beta sequences associated with HLA alleles at 0.05 false discovery rate. An assumption of roughly uniform sequencing depth across donors underlay the presence/absence analyses. In vitro checks showed that three CMV-associated chains really do target CMV antigens.

The V end lost 3 bases, the J end lost 2 bases, and 10 bases lay between the germline ends. The germline gives CDR1 GTSNPN, CDR2 SVGIG (reference sequence). There are 13 residues in the CDR3. In the PCR, 60 Vbeta and 13 Jbeta primers were used. Generated by immunoSEQ multiplex PCR, the TCRdb table keeps only in-frame clones and is missing some. The sample includes roughly 160,000 clones, about four fifths seen only once; the top ten take approximately 13%. To note about this clone: The antigen remains unidentified.

This TCR derives from a woman in her 50s in good health and CMV-seronegative. V is TRBV30 and J is TRBJ1-2; D possibly corresponds to TRBD1 (6 bases). The sequenced sample consisted of PBMCs. The CDR3 here is CAWSPTGNYGYTF. The CDR3, as DNA: TGTGCCTGGAGCCCTACAGGGAACTATGGCTACACCTTC.